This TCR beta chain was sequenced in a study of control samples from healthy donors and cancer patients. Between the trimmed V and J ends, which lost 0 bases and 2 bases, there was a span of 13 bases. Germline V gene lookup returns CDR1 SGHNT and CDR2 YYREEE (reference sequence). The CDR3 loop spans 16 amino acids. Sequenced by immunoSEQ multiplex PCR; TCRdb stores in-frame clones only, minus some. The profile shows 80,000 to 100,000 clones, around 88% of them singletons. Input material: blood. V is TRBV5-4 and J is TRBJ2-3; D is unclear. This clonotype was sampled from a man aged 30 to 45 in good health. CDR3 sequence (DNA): TGTGCCAGCAGCTTGGCGCGCAATCCAGACACAGATACGCAGTATTTT. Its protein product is CASSLARNPDTDTQYF.